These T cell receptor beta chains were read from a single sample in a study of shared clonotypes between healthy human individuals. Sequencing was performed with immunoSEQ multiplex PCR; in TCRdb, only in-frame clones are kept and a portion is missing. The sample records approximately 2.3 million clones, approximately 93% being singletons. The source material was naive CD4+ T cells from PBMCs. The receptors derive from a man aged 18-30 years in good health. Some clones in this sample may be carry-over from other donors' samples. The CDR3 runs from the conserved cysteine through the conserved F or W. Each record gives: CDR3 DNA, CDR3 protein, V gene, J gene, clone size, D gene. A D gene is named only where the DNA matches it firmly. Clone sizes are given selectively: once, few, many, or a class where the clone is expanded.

CDR3nt: TGTGCCAGCAGCTTAGAAGGGGGGTGGGGGGCCAACGTCCTGACTTTC
CDR3aa: CASSLEGGWGANVLTF
v_gene: TRBV7-9
j_gene: TRBJ2-6
abundance: NA
d_gene: NA

CDR3nt: TGTGCCAGCAGCAGTCCCGGGACTAGCTCCTACGAGCAGTACTTC
CDR3aa: CASSSPGTSSYEQYF
v_gene: TRBV5-4
j_gene: TRBJ2-7
abundance: NA
d_gene: TRBD2

CDR3nt: TGCGCCAGCAGCTTGGCGTCCGGCTCTACTTGGCAGTTCTTC
CDR3aa: CASSLASGSTWQFF
v_gene: TRBV5-1
j_gene: TRBJ2-1
abundance: NA
d_gene: NA

CDR3nt: TGTGCCAGCAGTTATTCGGGACTCCGCACAGATACGCAGTATTTT
CDR3aa: CASSYSGLRTDTQYF
v_gene: TRBV6-6
j_gene: TRBJ2-3
abundance: once
d_gene: NA

CDR3nt: TGTGCCAGCAGTTCCTCCTGGACTAGCGGGACCGAGCAGTTCTTC
CDR3aa: CASSSSWTSGTEQFF
v_gene: TRBV27
j_gene: TRBJ2-1
abundance: once
d_gene: TRBD2

CDR3nt: TGTGCCAGCAGCTTAGCTAGGGACCCCAATCAGCCCCAGCATTTT
CDR3aa: CASSLARDPNQPQHF
v_gene: TRBV7-8
j_gene: TRBJ1-5
abundance: once
d_gene: NA

CDR3nt: TGTGCCACCAGCCGAGGGACAGGGGTCAACTATGGCTACACCTTC
CDR3aa: CATSRGTGVNYGYTF
v_gene: TRBV15
j_gene: TRBJ1-2
abundance: NA
d_gene: TRBD1

CDR3nt: TGTGCCAGCAGTGGGACAGGGTGGGAGACCCAGTACTTC
CDR3aa: CASSGTGWETQYF
v_gene: TRBV27
j_gene: TRBJ2-5
abundance: NA
d_gene: TRBD1

CDR3nt: TGTGCCAGCTCACCGACAGGGGGCGATGGGGAGCAGTACTTC
CDR3aa: CASSPTGGDGEQYF
v_gene: TRBV18
j_gene: TRBJ2-7
abundance: once
d_gene: TRBD1

CDR3nt: TGTGCCAGCTCCCCCGCGATCCGGGGGAATGAAAAACTGTTTTTT
CDR3aa: CASSPAIRGNEKLFF
v_gene: TRBV5-6
j_gene: TRBJ1-4
abundance: NA
d_gene: NA

CDR3nt: TGTGCCAGCAGCTTAGGGGCCCCCTTGGAGCAGTACTTC
CDR3aa: CASSLGAPLEQYF
v_gene: TRBV7-2
j_gene: TRBJ2-7
abundance: NA
d_gene: NA

CDR3nt: TGTGCCAGCAGCCGATGGACAGGGAAAGGCGAAAAACTGTTTTTT
CDR3aa: CASSRWTGKGEKLFF
v_gene: TRBV6-5
j_gene: TRBJ1-4
abundance: NA
d_gene: TRBD1

CDR3nt: TGCGCCAGCAGCCAAGATACAGCATCTGGGGCCAACGTCCTGACTTTC
CDR3aa: CASSQDTASGANVLTF
v_gene: TRBV5-1
j_gene: TRBJ2-6
abundance: NA
d_gene: NA

CDR3nt: TGCGCCAGCAGCCGATTGGGTTGGTACCAAGAGACCCAGTACTTC
CDR3aa: CASSRLGWYQETQYF
v_gene: TRBV5-1
j_gene: TRBJ2-5
abundance: NA
d_gene: NA

CDR3nt: TGTGCCAGCAGCCGACGCCTCACAGATACGCAGTATTTT
CDR3aa: CASSRRLTDTQYF
v_gene: TRBV7-9
j_gene: TRBJ2-3
abundance: NA
d_gene: NA

CDR3nt: TGTGCCAGCTCACCACTTGCGGGGACGTGGGAGCAGTACTTC
CDR3aa: CASSPLAGTWEQYF
v_gene: TRBV18
j_gene: TRBJ2-7
abundance: NA
d_gene: NA

CDR3nt: TGTGCCAGCAGTCTATGGGCTACCGGGACAGCCATGAACACTGAAGCTTTCTTT
CDR3aa: CASSLWATGTAMNTEAFF
v_gene: TRBV28
j_gene: TRBJ1-1
abundance: NA
d_gene: TRBD1

CDR3nt: TGCGCCAGCAGTCCTTGGACAGGGGGCGAGAGAGAGACCCAGTACTTC
CDR3aa: CASSPWTGGERETQYF
v_gene: TRBV23-1
j_gene: TRBJ2-5
abundance: NA
d_gene: TRBD1

CDR3nt: TGTGCCAGCAGTTTATCGGGAGGGACCTACGAGCAGTACTTC
CDR3aa: CASSLSGGTYEQYF
v_gene: TRBV28
j_gene: TRBJ2-7
abundance: NA
d_gene: TRBD2

CDR3nt: TGTGCCAGCGGCGGCCCGGGATACGAGCAGTACTTC
CDR3aa: CASGGPGYEQYF
v_gene: TRBV2
j_gene: TRBJ2-7
abundance: NA
d_gene: NA

CDR3nt: TGTGCCAGCAGTTCGGAGGGAGGGTCCACCTACGAGCAGTACTTC
CDR3aa: CASSSEGGSTYEQYF
v_gene: TRBV6-5
j_gene: TRBJ2-7
abundance: NA
d_gene: TRBD2

CDR3nt: TGTGCCAGCAGCTCCACTAGCGGAACCTACGAGCAGTACTTC
CDR3aa: CASSSTSGTYEQYF
v_gene: TRBV7-9
j_gene: TRBJ2-7
abundance: NA
d_gene: TRBD2

CDR3nt: TGCAGTGCTAGGCGGTATGGCTACACCTTC
CDR3aa: CSARRYGYTF
v_gene: TRBV20-1
j_gene: TRBJ1-2
abundance: NA
d_gene: NA

CDR3nt: TGTGCCAGCAGCCAAACAGCCCAAGAGACCCAGTACTTC
CDR3aa: CASSQTAQETQYF
v_gene: TRBV6-1
j_gene: TRBJ2-5
abundance: NA
d_gene: NA

CDR3nt: TGCGCCAGCAGAGAATCCCCCTGGGAGGAGCTGTTTTTT
CDR3aa: CASRESPWEELFF
v_gene: TRBV5-1
j_gene: TRBJ2-2
abundance: NA
d_gene: NA

CDR3nt: TGTGCCAGCAATAGCCCCCGGGGATCGAACACTGAAGCTTTCTTT
CDR3aa: CASNSPRGSNTEAFF
v_gene: TRBV6-1
j_gene: TRBJ1-1
abundance: NA
d_gene: NA

CDR3nt: TGTGCCAGCAGCCAAGAGGGGTCCAGGGGCATTAGGGAGACCCAGTACTTC
CDR3aa: CASSQEGSRGIRETQYF
v_gene: TRBV4-2
j_gene: TRBJ2-5
abundance: NA
d_gene: NA

CDR3nt: TGTGCCAGCAGCCCCGGTGACTACTACAATGAGCAGTTCTTC
CDR3aa: CASSPGDYYNEQFF
v_gene: TRBV7-3
j_gene: TRBJ2-1
abundance: NA
d_gene: NA

CDR3nt: TGCGCCAGCAGCTTACAGGCGGGGCTGAACAATGAGCAGTTCTTC
CDR3aa: CASSLQAGLNNEQFF
v_gene: TRBV5-1
j_gene: TRBJ2-1
abundance: NA
d_gene: NA

CDR3nt: TGCGCCAGCAGCCGCATCGCGGGTCGGGGGGCGGGTCAGCCCCAGCATTTT
CDR3aa: CASSRIAGRGAGQPQHF
v_gene: TRBV4-3
j_gene: TRBJ1-5
abundance: NA
d_gene: NA

CDR3nt: TGTGCCAGCTCACCACTTCAGGTTCTTGAGACCCAGTACTTC
CDR3aa: CASSPLQVLETQYF
v_gene: TRBV18
j_gene: TRBJ2-5
abundance: NA
d_gene: NA

CDR3nt: TGCGCCAGCAGCTTGAACAGGGGGAGTGAAAAACTGTTTTTT
CDR3aa: CASSLNRGSEKLFF
v_gene: TRBV5-1
j_gene: TRBJ1-4
abundance: NA
d_gene: TRBD1

CDR3nt: TGTGCCAGCAGCTTGTGGGGCGGACTAGCGGACGCTTACACAGATACGCAGTATTTT
CDR3aa: CASSLWGGLADAYTDTQYF
v_gene: TRBV5-6
j_gene: TRBJ2-3
abundance: NA
d_gene: TRBD2

CDR3nt: TGCGCCAGCAGCTCCGGGACCGCAAGAGAGACCCAGTACTTC
CDR3aa: CASSSGTARETQYF
v_gene: TRBV5-1
j_gene: TRBJ2-5
abundance: NA
d_gene: NA

CDR3nt: TGTGCCAGCAGCTTAGAATTGGGCACAGATACGCAGTATTTT
CDR3aa: CASSLELGTDTQYF
v_gene: TRBV5-4
j_gene: TRBJ2-3
abundance: once
d_gene: NA

CDR3nt: TGTGCCAGCTCACTAGACCAATCCTACGAGCAGTACTTC
CDR3aa: CASSLDQSYEQYF
v_gene: TRBV18
j_gene: TRBJ2-7
abundance: NA
d_gene: NA

CDR3nt: TGTGCCAGCAGCCAAGGGACGGCACGCGATCACGAGCAGTACTTC
CDR3aa: CASSQGTARDHEQYF
v_gene: TRBV4-2
j_gene: TRBJ2-7
abundance: NA
d_gene: NA

CDR3nt: TGTGCCAGCAGAAGGCTAGCGGGAGAGACCCAGTACTTC
CDR3aa: CASRRLAGETQYF
v_gene: TRBV2
j_gene: TRBJ2-5
abundance: NA
d_gene: TRBD2

CDR3nt: TGCAGCGTTGAATTGGGTGCAGAGACCCAGTACTTC
CDR3aa: CSVELGAETQYF
v_gene: TRBV29-1
j_gene: TRBJ2-5
abundance: NA
d_gene: NA

CDR3nt: TGTGCCATCAGTGACCAGGGCTCGAACACTGAAGCTTTCTTT
CDR3aa: CAISDQGSNTEAFF
v_gene: TRBV10-3
j_gene: TRBJ1-1
abundance: NA
d_gene: NA

CDR3nt: TGTGCCAGCAGTTTCTCCCCGCGGATCCAGGCGCAGTATTTT
CDR3aa: CASSFSPRIQAQYF
v_gene: TRBV28
j_gene: TRBJ2-3
abundance: NA
d_gene: NA

CDR3nt: TGTGCCAGTAGCGGGGCGCCCTATGGCTACACCTTC
CDR3aa: CASSGAPYGYTF
v_gene: TRBV19
j_gene: TRBJ1-2
abundance: NA
d_gene: NA

CDR3nt: TGTGCCTGGAGTTTCGGGGAGGTACGCGAGACCCAGTACTTC
CDR3aa: CAWSFGEVRETQYF
v_gene: TRBV30
j_gene: TRBJ2-5
abundance: NA
d_gene: NA

CDR3nt: TGTGCCAGCAGTAGACCCGGGACAGGGGTTAACGAGCAGTACTTC
CDR3aa: CASSRPGTGVNEQYF
v_gene: TRBV6-1
j_gene: TRBJ2-7
abundance: NA
d_gene: TRBD1

CDR3nt: TGTGCCAGCTCACCACCGCCACGGGGCGAGCAGTACTTC
CDR3aa: CASSPPPRGEQYF
v_gene: TRBV18
j_gene: TRBJ2-7
abundance: NA
d_gene: NA